These 20 T cell receptor beta chains were sequenced from one sample in a study of post-analysis software for immune sequencing data. Regarding the study as a whole: There were five or six TRBV segments more frequent in patients than controls, and TRBV5-6, TRBV5-1 and TRBV20-1 were among them.

Prepared libraries of TCR beta cDNA carried unique molecular identifiers. In TCRdb, the PCR reads were re-called with MiXCR into one record per CDR3 protein. The sample has about 760,000 distinct CDR3 sequences; 25% to 30% are singletons. Their target antigens are unknown. The sequenced material came from blood. The receptor source for this set is a girl aged 10-17 years with multiple sclerosis.

This clonotype was seen a handful of times. This chain uses TRBV7-2 with TRBJ1-5; D may be TRBD1 (5 bases). Germline CDR1 reads SGHTA; CDR2 reads FQGNSA. V dropped 3 bases and J dropped 5 bases, with 8 bases sitting between them. The length of the CDR3 is 13 residues. The CDR3 reads CASSFGTYQPQHF. DNA of the CDR3: TGTGCCAGCAGCTTCGGGACCTATCAGCCCCAGCATTTT.

This chain joins TRBV28 and TRBJ2-1, with D uncertain. Looked up from germline, CDR1 is MDHEN and CDR2 is SYDVKM. CDR3 length: 15 amino acids. The V and J ends lost 6 bases and 0 bases respectively, with 12 bases between them. CDR3: CASRRTTGSYNEQFF. CDR3 DNA sequence: TGTGCCAGCAGACGAACGACTGGCTCCTACAATGAGCAGTTCTTC.

The chain recombines TRBV20-1 with TRBJ2-3; D is possibly TRBD1 or TRBD2 (7 bases each). Germline CDR1 and CDR2: DFQATT and SNEGSKA (reference sequence). V dropped 5 bases and J dropped 2 bases, with 17 bases sitting between them. This CDR3 contains 15 residues. The chain's CDR3 is CSAVQAGQNTDTQYF. In DNA form, the CDR3 reads TGCAGTGCTGTACAAGCGGGACAGAACACAGATACGCAGTATTTT.

The gene calls are TRBV6-2 or TRBV6-3 and TRBJ1-1; no clear D gene. This CDR3 has 14 residues. Deletions cut 6 bases from V and 0 bases from J, with 11 bases between. Looked up from germline, CDR1 is MNHEY and CDR2 is SVGEGT. The CDR3 bases are TGTGCCAGCAGACCTAACACGATGAACACTGAAGCTTTCTTT. Its protein product is CASRPNTMNTEAFF.

Worth noting for this clonotype: One end of the junction varies from germline; a read error may be responsible. The chain carries TRBV6-1 and TRBJ2-5; unclear D gene. Germline CDR1 reads MNHNS; CDR2 reads SASEGT. There are 13 residues in the CDR3. The CDR3 reads CASSDTLQETRYF. In DNA, the CDR3 is TGTGCCAGCAGTGACACACTCCAAGAGACCCGGTACTTC.

This clonotype was counted between two and nine times. V gene TRBV5-1 combines with J gene TRBJ2-7, with TRBD2 matching 11 bases. Looked up from germline, CDR1 is SGHRS and CDR2 is YFSETQ. J gave up 0 bases and V 0 bases, and 11 bases lay outside the gene matches. The CDR3 spans 19 residues. CDR3 in amino acids: CASSLETSGSLPRSYEQYF. The CDR3 region has the DNA TGCGCCAGCAGCTTGGAAACTAGCGGGAGCCTACCACGCTCCTACGAGCAGTACTTC.

The chain recombines TRBV4-1 with TRBJ2-1; TRBD2 is a possible D gene (5 bases). The CDR3 totals 15 residues. Trimming took off 4 bases at V and 4 bases at J, with 14 bases between the two ends. The germline gives CDR1 MGHRA, CDR2 YSYEKL. The CDR3 DNA reads TGCGCCAGCAGCCGCTACGGGGAGTTATACAATGAGCAGTTCTTC. This translates into CASSRYGELYNEQFF.

This clonotype has only a few counts. The V and J genes are TRBV20-1 and TRBJ2-1; D uncertain. Germline V CDR1 and CDR2: DFQATT, SNEGSKA (reference sequence). With 6 bases removed from V and 9 bases from J, the gap between germline ends came to 12 bases. The length of the CDR3 is 11 residues. The CDR3 protein is CSANLRIEQFF. CDR3 coding DNA: TGCAGTGCCAACCTCAGGATTGAGCAGTTCTTC.

The chain is built from TRBV25-1 and TRBJ2-1; possible D gene TRBD2, 5 bases. V was pared by 1 base and J by 0 bases, with 19 bases between. This CDR3 region has 19 residues. CDR1 is MGHDK, CDR2 SYGVNS, per germline. The CDR3 coding sequence is TGTGCCAGCAGTGAATTGGAAGCAGTGGGCACTAGCTCCTACAATGAGCAGTTCTTC. It is translated as CASSELEAVGTSSYNEQFF.

This clonotype was seen a few times. This chain connects TRBV28 to TRBJ2-7, with 8 bases aligning to TRBD1. The J segment lost 1 base and the V segment lost 8 bases, leaving 10 bases of the junction unmatched. Germline values: CDR1 MDHEN, CDR2 SYDVKM. The CDR3 runs 15 residues. The CDR3 DNA reads TGTGCCAGCGGCCTTAGGGACAGGCCTTCCTACGAGCAGTACTTC. This translates into CASGLRDRPSYEQYF. The full variable domain, its missing parts supplied by reference TRBV28 and TRBJ2-7, is DVKVTQSSRYLVKRTGEKVFLECVQDMDHENMFWYRQDPGLGLRLIYFSYDVKMKEKGDIPEGYSVSREKKERFSLILESASTNQTSMYLCASGLRDRPSYEQYFGPGTRLTVT.

This clonotype was observed a handful of times. The chain recombines TRBV9 with TRBJ1-1; 7 bases agree with TRBD1. The CDR3 has 17 residues. After removal of 0 bases from V and 0 bases from J, the junction contained 8 bases not matched to a gene. Germline loops: CDR1 SGDLS, CDR2 YYNGEE. As DNA, the CDR3 is TGTGCCAGCAGCGTAGGACCTAGGACAGGTTTGAACACTGAAGCTTTCTTT. Its protein product is CASSVGPRTGLNTEAFF.

This clonotype was seen a few times. This chain links TRBV27 with TRBJ2-5, with TRBD2 identical over 9 bases. The CDR3 has 15 residues. With 5 bases clipped from V and 4 bases from J, the junction kept 8 bases outside the gene matches. Per the germline V gene, CDR1 is MNHEY and CDR2 is SMNVEV (reference sequence). The CDR3 DNA is TGTGCCAGCAGTCGACGTAGCGGGGGAGGAGAGACCCAGTACTTC. Encoded protein: CASSRRSGGGETQYF.

This chain connects TRBV20-1 to TRBJ2-4; 16 nucleotides match TRBD2. V lost 7 bases to trimming and J lost 1 base; unmatched junction nucleotides: 7. The germline V gene has CDR1 DFQATT and CDR2 SNEGSKA (reference sequence). The CDR3 loop spans 17 amino acids. CDR3 protein: CSGGLAGGLGAKNIQYF. As DNA, the CDR3 is TGCAGTGGGGGACTAGCGGGAGGGCTTGGGGCCAAAAACATTCAGTACTTC.

This chain links TRBV29-1 with TRBJ2-7; TRBD2 matches 7 bases. This CDR3 contains 12 residues. CDR1 is SQVTM and CDR2 is ANQGSEA in the germline V gene. V lost 6 bases, J lost 4 bases, and 6 bases stayed unmatched. The CDR3: CSVAIGGYEQYF. The CDR3 DNA reads as TGCAGCGTCGCCATCGGGGGGTACGAGCAGTACTTC.

The V gene is TRBV5-1, the J gene TRBJ1-1, with D possibly matching TRBD1 (5 bases). The CDR3 loop spans 14 amino acids. From germline, CDR1 is SGHRS and CDR2 YFSETQ. V lost 3 bases and J lost 1, with 10 bases in between. As DNA, the CDR3 is TGCGCCAGCAGCTCGGGACTGTCGAACACTGAAGCTTTCTTT. Translated: CASSSGLSNTEAFF.

This clonotype showed up just a few times. This chain uses TRBV20-1 with TRBJ2-1; a weak D match, TRBD1 (5 bases). The CDR3 has 15 amino acids. Germline values: CDR1 DFQATT, CDR2 SNEGSKA (reference sequence). V was cut by 3 bases and J by 5 bases, with 17 bases left in between. The CDR3 nucleotides are TGCAGTGCTAGTCCCCTGGCAGGGTCCCACAATGAGCAGTTCTTC. Its protein is CSASPLAGSHNEQFF.

A few counts support this clonotype. This rearrangement joins TRBV6-6 to TRBJ2-1; D is unresolved. CDR3 size: 16 residues. Germline assignment: CDR1 MNHNY and CDR2 SVGAGI (reference sequence). V lost 5 bases, J lost 4 bases, and 18 bases lay in between. This CDR3 reads CASSQTSTLSYNEQFF. The CDR3 DNA reads TGTGCCAGCAGTCAGACTTCGACTTTATCTTACAATGAGCAGTTCTTC.

The sample holds many counts of this clonotype. The chain carries TRBV7-2 and TRBJ2-3, with D possibly TRBD1 on 5 matching bases. The germline V gene has CDR1 SGHTA and CDR2 FQGNSA. V was cut by 8 bases and J by 4 bases, with 19 bases left in between. The CDR3 is 15 amino acids. Here the CDR3 DNA reads TGTGCCAGCGGTATGGTGGGGCATCCGGCAGATACGCAGTATTTT. This codes for CASGMVGHPADTQYF. Variable domain in full (rest from reference TRBV7-2 and TRBJ2-3): GAGVSQSPSNKVTEKGKDVELRCDPISGHTALYWYRQSLGQGLEFLIYFQGNSAPDKSGLPSDRFSAERTGGSVSTLTIQRTQQEDSAVYLCASGMVGHPADTQYFGPGTRLTVL.

For the CDR3, the DNA is TGTGCCAGCAGCTCCGCACCGCTTAACAGGGGGCGATTCAATGAGCAGTTCTTC. Translating it yields CASSSAPLNRGRFNEQFF. This chain uses TRBV7-2 with TRBJ2-1; 9 positions match TRBD1. The J segment lost 6 bases and the V segment lost 4 bases, leaving 16 bases of the junction unmatched. CDR3 length: 18 residues. Germline V CDR1 and CDR2: SGHTA, FQGNSA. Looking up the rest from reference TRBV7-2 and TRBJ2-1 gives the full variable domain: GAGVSQSPSNKVTEKGKDVELRCDPISGHTALYWYRQSLGQGLEFLIYFQGNSAPDKSGLPSDRFSAERTGGSVSTLTIQRTQQEDSAVYLCASSSAPLNRGRFNEQFFGPGTRLTVL.

On this clonotype itself: A read error may explain this, as a much larger clone is one base away. V gene TRBV5-1 combines with J gene TRBJ2-1, with no clear D. This CDR3 contains 13 residues. Germline lookup yields CDR1 SGHRS and CDR2 YFSETQ. Trimming stripped 1 base from V and 10 bases from J, with 12 bases between. CDR3 loop: CASSLLGSYEQFF. The DNA for the CDR3 is TGCGCCAGCAGCTTGTTGGGCTCCTACGAGCAGTTCTTC.